This TCR beta chain is drawn from a study of blood T cell repertoires in COVID-19. How the authors handled the data: It was from reference gene primer amplification that nucleated cell counts were estimated. Clones were read by immunoSEQ multiplex PCR, and TCRdb kept only the in-frame ones, dropping some. V and J calls and clone size come straight from that table; D and trimming were deduced from the DNA. The profile shows approximately 500,000 clones, 89% of them singletons. The junction had 8 bases not matched to a gene; V was cut back by 6 bases and J by 9 bases. The CDR3 spans 13 residues. Germline CDR1 and CDR2: SQVTM and ANQGSEA. Seattle's enrolled individuals joined amid active infection and were then monitored longitudinally.

The V gene is TRBV29-1, the J gene TRBJ2-1; 10 positions agree with TRBD2. Sample: peripheral blood. This clonotype was sampled from a man between 18 and 29 years old with COVID-19, enrolled during active disease. In nucleotides, the CDR3 is TGCAGCGTACAAGCGGGAGGGCCTTTTGAGCAGTTCTTC. It translates to CSVQAGGPFEQFF.